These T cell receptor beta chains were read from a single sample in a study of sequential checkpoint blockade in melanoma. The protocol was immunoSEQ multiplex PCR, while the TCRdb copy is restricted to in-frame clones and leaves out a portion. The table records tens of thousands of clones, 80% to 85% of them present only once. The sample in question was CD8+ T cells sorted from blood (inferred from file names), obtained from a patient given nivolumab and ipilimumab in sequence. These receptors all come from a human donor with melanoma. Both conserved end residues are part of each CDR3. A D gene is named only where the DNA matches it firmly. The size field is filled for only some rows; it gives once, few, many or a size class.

TGTGCCAGCAGCGGAGTAGGGACTAGCGGGAGAAGTCCCTACGAGCAGTACTTC,CASSGVGTSGRSPYEQYF,few,TRBD2,TRBJ2-7,TRBV7-8
TGCGCCAGCAGCCCTGGACAGGCCACCGGGGAGCTGTTTTTT,CASSPGQATGELFF,-,TRBD1,TRBJ2-2,TRBV4-3
TGTGCCATCAGTGACCCCAATTTTGGAGGAGATACGCAGTATTTT,CAISDPNFGGDTQYF,-,-,TRBJ2-3,TRBV10-3
TGTGCCAGCAGCTTAGCGTGGGGGCGCCCGGATGTCTACGAGCAGTACTTC,CASSLAWGRPDVYEQYF,-,-,TRBJ2-7,TRBV7-6
TGTGCCGGCAGTTCCGGGACACCGGTTGGAAGCCAGTACTTC,CAGSSGTPVGSQYF,-,-,TRBJ2-5,TRBV6-6
TGTGCCAGCAGCTTAGTTCACACAGGGGTCGGGAATGAGCAGTTCTTC,CASSLVHTGVGNEQFF,-,TRBD1,TRBJ2-1,TRBV7-2
TGTGCCAGCAGTGGGCCTTCAAATCAGCCCCAGCATTTT,CASSGPSNQPQHF,few,-,TRBJ1-5,TRBV2
TGTGCCAGTAGTACCACTAGCGGGACAAGGGATACGCAGTATTTT,CASSTTSGTRDTQYF,-,TRBD2,TRBJ2-3,TRBV19
TGTGCCAGCAGTGCCGGGGAGGGTCTCTATGGCTACACCTTC,CASSAGEGLYGYTF,-,-,TRBJ1-2,TRBV25-1
TGCGCCAGCAGCCAGTTAACCGGGACTGGTGGGACCCAGTACTTC,CASSQLTGTGGTQYF,-,-,TRBJ2-5,TRBV4-3
TGTGCCAGCGGGCCGGGAGTCTACGAGCAGTACTTC,CASGPGVYEQYF,-,-,TRBJ2-7,TRBV19
TGTGCCAGCAGTTTATTAGACACCGGACAGCCCCAGCATTTT,CASSLLDTGQPQHF,few,-,TRBJ1-5,TRBV27
TGTGCCACCAGCACGGTCTCGACTTTCGATCAGCCCCAGCATTTT,CATSTVSTFDQPQHF,-,-,TRBJ1-5,TRBV15
TGCGCCAGCAGCCCCGGCCGGCAGCGGAAGACCCAGTACTTC,CASSPGRQRKTQYF,-,-,TRBJ2-5,TRBV5-1
TGTGCCAGCAGTTACGGGGGCCTTAATTCACCCCTCCACTTT,CASSYGGLNSPLHF,-,-,TRBJ1-6,TRBV6-5
TGTGCCAGCAGTGAGACAGGCAACTACGAGCAGTACTTC,CASSETGNYEQYF,-,-,TRBJ2-7,TRBV28
TGTGCCAGCAGCCAGACAGGGACGTACCCCGAGCAGTACTTC,CASSQTGTYPEQYF,-,TRBD1,TRBJ2-7,TRBV28
TGTGCCAGCTCCCCGGGGATGCTCTACGAGCAGTACTTC,CASSPGMLYEQYF,-,-,TRBJ2-7,TRBV13
TGTGCCAGTAGCCTCGTGCCAGACATGAACACTGAAGCTTTCTTT,CASSLVPDMNTEAFF,-,-,TRBJ1-1,TRBV19
TGTGCCAGCAGTTCAGCGGCGCCAGATACGCAGTATTTT,CASSSAAPDTQYF,-,-,TRBJ2-3,TRBV9
TGCGCCAGCAGCCAACCGCAAGAGACCCAGTACTTC,CASSQPQETQYF,-,-,TRBJ2-5,TRBV4-1
TGCGCCAGCAGTGACAGGGGGGACACCGGGGAGCTGTTTTTT,CASSDRGDTGELFF,-,-,TRBJ2-2,TRBV10-1
TGTGCCAGCAGCGCCCGACTAGCGGAAGTTCCAGATACGCAGTATTTT,CASSARLAEVPDTQYF,-,TRBD2,TRBJ2-3,TRBV7-8
TGTGCCAGCAGTCCGAATGGCCTCAATCAGCCCCAGCATTTT,CASSPNGLNQPQHF,-,-,TRBJ1-5,TRBV27
TGCGCCAGCAGCCAACGGTACCCGGGACTAGAAGTCTACGAGCAGTACTTC,CASSQRYPGLEVYEQYF,-,TRBD2,TRBJ2-7,TRBV4-1
TGTGCCAGCAGCTTGGCTACAGGGGGCGCGTTGGGCGAGACCCAGTACTTC,CASSLATGGALGETQYF,once,TRBD1,TRBJ2-5,TRBV5-5
TGTGCCAGCAGTCCCCCCGGGCCAGGGGACGGCGATGAGCAGTTCTTC,CASSPPGPGDGDEQFF,-,-,TRBJ2-1,TRBV28
TGTGCCAGCAGCCCGTATAGCGACTACGAGCAGTACTTC,CASSPYSDYEQYF,-,-,TRBJ2-7,TRBV14
TGTGCCAGCAGTTTGGGGACAGGCTACGAGCAGTACTTC,CASSLGTGYEQYF,-,TRBD1,TRBJ2-7,TRBV28